Listed below are T cell receptor beta chains from one sample, sequenced in a study of blood T cell repertoires in COVID-19. The repertoire was sequenced with immunoSEQ multiplex PCR; TCRdb's copy has only in-frame clones and lacks some. The table includes approximately 490,000 clones, roughly nine tenths detected once. Input material: PBMCs or T cells enriched from blood (not recorded which). These receptor sequences come from a woman between 18 and 29 years old who had recovered from COVID-19. Each CDR3 is given with its conserved first and last residue. D genes are given only for firm matches. For some rows the clone size is stated as once, few or many, or as a class when expanded; others skip it.

CDR3aa: CAWSHRGPSNQPQHF
CDR3nt: TGTGCCTGGAGTCACAGGGGGCCAAGCAATCAGCCCCAGCATTTT
v_gene: TRBV30
abundance: NA
j_gene: TRBJ1-5
d_gene: TRBD1

CDR3aa: CASSLTSTSGANEQFF
CDR3nt: TGTGCCAGCAGCTTAACCTCTACTAGCGGGGCCAATGAGCAGTTCTTC
v_gene: TRBV7-9
abundance: once
j_gene: TRBJ2-1
d_gene: TRBD2

CDR3aa: CASSPKVRREIYEQYF
CDR3nt: TGTGCCAGCAGCCCAAAGGTCCGCAGGGAAATTTACGAGCAGTACTTC
v_gene: TRBV5-6
abundance: NA
j_gene: TRBJ2-7
d_gene: NA

CDR3aa: CASSPHGQLRNEQYF
CDR3nt: TGTGCCAGCAGTCCCCACGGACAGTTAAGGAACGAGCAGTACTTC
v_gene: TRBV28
abundance: NA
j_gene: TRBJ2-7
d_gene: NA

CDR3aa: CASSPDLIYEQYF
CDR3nt: TGTGCCAGCTCCCCGGACTTAATCTACGAGCAGTACTTC
v_gene: TRBV18
abundance: NA
j_gene: TRBJ2-7
d_gene: NA

CDR3aa: CASSLEQGEPQHF
CDR3nt: TGTGCCAGCAGCTTGGAACAGGGGGAGCCCCAGCATTTT
v_gene: TRBV5-8
abundance: NA
j_gene: TRBJ1-5
d_gene: TRBD1

CDR3aa: CASSEGLSGANVLTF
CDR3nt: TGTGCCAGCAGTGAGGGCCTCTCTGGGGCCAACGTCCTGACTTTC
v_gene: TRBV2
abundance: NA
j_gene: TRBJ2-6
d_gene: NA

CDR3aa: CASSLPGQGVGEQYF
CDR3nt: TGTGCCAGCTCACTCCCGGGACAGGGGGTCGGTGAGCAGTACTTC
v_gene: TRBV18
abundance: NA
j_gene: TRBJ2-7
d_gene: TRBD1

CDR3aa: CASSLQGGTFF
CDR3nt: TGTGCCAGCAGTTTACAGGGGGGAACTTTCTTT
v_gene: TRBV28
abundance: few
j_gene: TRBJ1-1
d_gene: TRBD1

CDR3aa: CASSSGGILGNTIYF
CDR3nt: TGTGCCAGCAGCTCTGGGGGCATCCTTGGAAACACCATATATTTT
v_gene: TRBV5-5
abundance: NA
j_gene: TRBJ1-3
d_gene: NA

CDR3aa: CASRRAPNTEAFF
CDR3nt: TGTGCCAGCAGGAGGGCCCCAAACACTGAAGCTTTCTTT
v_gene: TRBV2
abundance: NA
j_gene: TRBJ1-1
d_gene: NA

CDR3aa: CASSLGNWSQGVEKLFF
CDR3nt: TGCGCCAGCAGCTTGGGGAATTGGTCACAGGGGGTTGAAAAACTGTTTTTT
v_gene: TRBV5-1
abundance: NA
j_gene: TRBJ1-4
d_gene: TRBD1

CDR3aa: CASSVESRAGNTIYF
CDR3nt: TGTGCCAGCAGCGTAGAGTCCAGGGCCGGAAACACCATATATTTT
v_gene: TRBV9
abundance: NA
j_gene: TRBJ1-3
d_gene: NA

CDR3aa: CASSEGQGGTEAFF
CDR3nt: TGTGCCAGCAGTGAAGGGCAGGGGGGCACTGAAGCTTTCTTT
v_gene: TRBV2
abundance: NA
j_gene: TRBJ1-1
d_gene: TRBD1

CDR3aa: CAWSSGRDGYTF
CDR3nt: TGTGCCTGGAGTTCAGGCAGGGATGGCTACACCTTC
v_gene: TRBV30
abundance: NA
j_gene: TRBJ1-2
d_gene: NA

CDR3aa: CASSLVGWSPLNTEAFF
CDR3nt: TGTGCCAGCAGCTTAGTGGGTTGGAGTCCCCTGAACACTGAAGCTTTCTTT
v_gene: TRBV7-2
abundance: NA
j_gene: TRBJ1-1
d_gene: NA

CDR3aa: CAIGTGGMNTEAFF
CDR3nt: TGTGCCATCGGGACAGGGGGTATGAACACTGAAGCTTTCTTT
v_gene: TRBV10-3
abundance: NA
j_gene: TRBJ1-1
d_gene: TRBD1

CDR3aa: CASSQVSTEAFF
CDR3nt: TGTGCCAGCAGCCAAGTGAGCACTGAAGCTTTCTTT
v_gene: TRBV3-1/TRBV3-2
abundance: NA
j_gene: TRBJ1-1
d_gene: NA

CDR3aa: CASSRSTVNTEAFF
CDR3nt: TGTGCCAGTAGTCGTTCGACAGTGAACACTGAAGCTTTCTTT
v_gene: TRBV19
abundance: once
j_gene: TRBJ1-1
d_gene: NA

CDR3aa: CASSLGQGGNTEAFF
CDR3nt: TGTGCCAGCTCACTTGGACAGGGAGGGAACACTGAAGCTTTCTTT
v_gene: TRBV18
abundance: NA
j_gene: TRBJ1-1
d_gene: TRBD1

CDR3aa: CASSFSPPGGYTF
CDR3nt: TGTGCCAGCAGCTTTTCCCCCCCGGGGGGCTACACCTTC
v_gene: TRBV7-9
abundance: NA
j_gene: TRBJ1-2
d_gene: NA

CDR3aa: CASRSELAGETQYF
CDR3nt: TGTGCCAGCAGATCGGAGCTAGCGGGAGAGACCCAGTACTTC
v_gene: TRBV5-4
abundance: NA
j_gene: TRBJ2-5
d_gene: TRBD2

CDR3aa: CASFFPGDTEAFF
CDR3nt: TGTGCCAGCTTTTTCCCGGGGGACACTGAAGCTTTCTTT
v_gene: TRBV2
abundance: few
j_gene: TRBJ1-1
d_gene: NA

CDR3aa: CASRPAGTGSHEQYF
CDR3nt: TGTGCCAGCAGACCAGCCGGGACAGGGTCCCACGAGCAGTACTTC
v_gene: TRBV28
abundance: NA
j_gene: TRBJ2-7
d_gene: TRBD1

CDR3aa: CAWTVGGDYGYTF
CDR3nt: TGTGCCTGGACAGTCGGGGGGGACTATGGCTACACCTTC
v_gene: TRBV30
abundance: NA
j_gene: TRBJ1-2
d_gene: NA

CDR3aa: CASSSQGISGNTIYF
CDR3nt: TGTGCCAGCAGCTCCCAGGGGATCTCTGGAAACACCATATATTTT
v_gene: TRBV7-8
abundance: NA
j_gene: TRBJ1-3
d_gene: NA

CDR3aa: CATSIAGGYNEQFF
CDR3nt: TGTGCCACCAGTATAGCGGGGGGTTACAATGAGCAGTTCTTC
v_gene: TRBV15
abundance: NA
j_gene: TRBJ2-1
d_gene: TRBD2

CDR3aa: CASSLNRGDEQFF
CDR3nt: TGTGCCAGCAGCTTAAACCGGGGAGATGAGCAGTTCTTC
v_gene: TRBV7-3
abundance: NA
j_gene: TRBJ2-1
d_gene: NA

CDR3aa: CASSPVKGASNQPQHF
CDR3nt: TGTGCCAGCTCACCAGTGAAGGGGGCAAGCAATCAGCCCCAGCATTTT
v_gene: TRBV18
abundance: NA
j_gene: TRBJ1-5
d_gene: TRBD1

CDR3aa: CASRGTGNSPLHF
CDR3nt: TGTGCCAGCAGAGGGACAGGGAATTCACCCCTCCACTTT
v_gene: TRBV5-4
abundance: NA
j_gene: TRBJ1-6
d_gene: TRBD1

CDR3aa: CASSLLGTGSSYNSPLHF
CDR3nt: TGTGCCAGCAGCTTATTAGGGACAGGGAGCTCCTATAATTCACCCCTCCACTTT
v_gene: TRBV7-2
abundance: once
j_gene: TRBJ1-6
d_gene: TRBD1

CDR3aa: CASSYADGMGYTF
CDR3nt: TGTGCCAGCAGTTACGCGGATGGAATGGGCTACACCTTC
v_gene: TRBV6-5
abundance: NA
j_gene: TRBJ1-2
d_gene: NA

CDR3aa: CASSKGGAKADGYTF
CDR3nt: TGTGCCAGCTCCAAAGGAGGGGCTAAGGCGGATGGCTACACCTTC
v_gene: TRBV18
abundance: few
j_gene: TRBJ1-2
d_gene: NA

CDR3aa: CASSYRQDTQYF
CDR3nt: TGTGCCAGCAGCTACAGACAGGATACGCAGTATTTT
v_gene: TRBV11-2
abundance: NA
j_gene: TRBJ2-3
d_gene: NA

CDR3aa: CASSYVRDSSYEQYF
CDR3nt: TGTGCCAGCAGTTACGTACGGGACAGCTCCTACGAGCAGTACTTC
v_gene: TRBV6-6
abundance: NA
j_gene: TRBJ2-7
d_gene: TRBD1

CDR3aa: CASSLGSDIGDTEAFF
CDR3nt: TGCGCCAGCAGCTTGGGATCGGACATTGGAGACACTGAAGCTTTCTTT
v_gene: TRBV5-1
abundance: NA
j_gene: TRBJ1-1
d_gene: NA

CDR3aa: CASSSRAVADTQYF
CDR3nt: TGTGCCAGCAGCTCCAGGGCCGTCGCAGATACGCAGTATTTT
v_gene: TRBV11-3
abundance: NA
j_gene: TRBJ2-3
d_gene: NA

CDR3aa: CASSYGTGAPDSYEQYF
CDR3nt: TGTGCCAGCAGTTACGGAACAGGGGCCCCCGACTCCTACGAGCAGTACTTC
v_gene: TRBV6-2/TRBV6-3
abundance: NA
j_gene: TRBJ2-7
d_gene: TRBD1

CDR3aa: CASSPGQALYGYTF
CDR3nt: TGTGCCAGCAGTCCGGGACAGGCACTCTATGGCTACACCTTC
v_gene: TRBV27
abundance: once
j_gene: TRBJ1-2
d_gene: TRBD1

CDR3aa: CASSLQDHGYTF
CDR3nt: TGTGCCAGCAGCCTACAGGACCATGGCTACACCTTC
v_gene: TRBV3-1/TRBV3-2
abundance: NA
j_gene: TRBJ1-2
d_gene: NA

CDR3aa: CASNPTGGLAGELFF
CDR3nt: TGTGCCAGTAACCCGACAGGGGGATTGGCCGGGGAGCTGTTTTTT
v_gene: TRBV19
abundance: NA
j_gene: TRBJ2-2
d_gene: TRBD1

CDR3aa: CASSLSAYEQYF
CDR3nt: TGTGCCAGCAGTTTATCAGCCTACGAGCAGTACTTC
v_gene: TRBV28
abundance: NA
j_gene: TRBJ2-7
d_gene: NA